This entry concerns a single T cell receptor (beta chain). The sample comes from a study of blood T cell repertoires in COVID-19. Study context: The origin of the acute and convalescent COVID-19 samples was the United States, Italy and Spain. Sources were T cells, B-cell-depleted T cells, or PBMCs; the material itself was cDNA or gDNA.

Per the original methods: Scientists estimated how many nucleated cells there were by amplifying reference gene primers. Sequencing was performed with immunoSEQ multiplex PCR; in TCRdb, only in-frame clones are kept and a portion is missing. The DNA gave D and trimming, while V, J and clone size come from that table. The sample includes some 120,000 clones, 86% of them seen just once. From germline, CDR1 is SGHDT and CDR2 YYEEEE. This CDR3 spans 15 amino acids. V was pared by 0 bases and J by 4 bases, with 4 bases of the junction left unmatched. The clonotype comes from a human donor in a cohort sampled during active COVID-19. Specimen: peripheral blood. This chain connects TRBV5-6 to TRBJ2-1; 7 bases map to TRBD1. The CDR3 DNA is TGTGCCAGCAGCTTGGACAGGGGAAGGTACAATGAGCAGTTCTTC. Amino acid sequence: CASSLDRGRYNEQFF.